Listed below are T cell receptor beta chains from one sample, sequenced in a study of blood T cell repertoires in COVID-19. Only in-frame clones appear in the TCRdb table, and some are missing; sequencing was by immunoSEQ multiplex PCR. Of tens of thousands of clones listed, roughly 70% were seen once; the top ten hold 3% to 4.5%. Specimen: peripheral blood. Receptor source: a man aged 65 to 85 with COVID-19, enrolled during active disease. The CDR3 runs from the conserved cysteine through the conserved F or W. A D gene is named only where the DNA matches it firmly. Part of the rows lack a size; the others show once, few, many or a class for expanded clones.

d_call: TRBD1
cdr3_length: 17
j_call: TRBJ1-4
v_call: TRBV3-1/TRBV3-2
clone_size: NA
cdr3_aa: CASKRTGGPPVDEKLFF
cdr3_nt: TGTGCCAGCAAAAGGACAGGGGGCCCCCCGGTCGATGAAAAACTGTTTTTT

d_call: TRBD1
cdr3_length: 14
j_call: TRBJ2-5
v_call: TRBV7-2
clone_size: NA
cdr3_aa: CASSLGTGGETQYF
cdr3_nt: TGTGCCAGCAGCCTAGGGACAGGGGGAGAGACCCAGTACTTC

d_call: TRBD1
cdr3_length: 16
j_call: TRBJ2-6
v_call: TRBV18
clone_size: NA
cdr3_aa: CASSYGQGLGANVLTF
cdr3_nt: TGTGCCAGCTCATACGGACAGGGGCTTGGGGCCAACGTCCTGACTTTC

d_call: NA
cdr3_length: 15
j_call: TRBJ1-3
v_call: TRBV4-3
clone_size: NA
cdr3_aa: CASSQGLNSGNTIYF
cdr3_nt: TGCGCCAGCAGCCAAGGACTGAACTCTGGAAACACCATATATTTT

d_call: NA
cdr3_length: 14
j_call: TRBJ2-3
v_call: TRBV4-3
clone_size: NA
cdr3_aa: CASSQGGILDTQYF
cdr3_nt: TGCGCCAGCAGCCAAGGAGGGATCTTGGATACGCAGTATTTT

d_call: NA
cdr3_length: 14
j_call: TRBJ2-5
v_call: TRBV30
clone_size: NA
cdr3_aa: CAWRGPGGRETQYF
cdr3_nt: TGTGCCTGGAGAGGGCCAGGGGGGAGGGAGACCCAGTACTTC

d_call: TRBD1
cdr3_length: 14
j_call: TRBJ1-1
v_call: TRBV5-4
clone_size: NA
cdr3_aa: CASSQGVANTEAFF
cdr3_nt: TGTGCCAGCAGCCAGGGGGTCGCGAACACTGAAGCTTTCTTT

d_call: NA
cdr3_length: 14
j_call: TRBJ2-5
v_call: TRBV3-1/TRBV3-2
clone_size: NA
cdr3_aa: CASSPQLAGETQYF
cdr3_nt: TGTGCCAGCAGCCCTCAATTGGCGGGAGAGACCCAGTACTTC

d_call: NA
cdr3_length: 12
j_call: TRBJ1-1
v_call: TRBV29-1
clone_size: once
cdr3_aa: CSSREANTEAFF
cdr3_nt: TGCAGCTCTCGGGAGGCAAACACTGAAGCTTTCTTT

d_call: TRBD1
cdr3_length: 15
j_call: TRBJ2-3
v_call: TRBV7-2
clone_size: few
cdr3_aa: CASSLRGLGTDTQYF
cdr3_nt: TGTGCCAGCAGCTTAAGGGGGCTTGGGACAGATACGCAGTATTTT

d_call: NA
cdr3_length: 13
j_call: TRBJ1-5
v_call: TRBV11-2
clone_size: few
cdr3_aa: CASSPLQGMVQHF
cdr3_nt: TGTGCCAGCAGCCCTCTACAGGGCATGGTCCAGCATTTT

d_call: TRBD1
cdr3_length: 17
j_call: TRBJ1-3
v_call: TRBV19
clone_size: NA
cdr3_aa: CASARDRVRGSGNTIYF
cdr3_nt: TGTGCCAGCGCCAGGGACAGGGTCCGAGGCTCTGGAAACACCATATATTTT

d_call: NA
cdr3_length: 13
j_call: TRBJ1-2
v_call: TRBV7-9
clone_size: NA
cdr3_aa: CASSQGGIHGYTF
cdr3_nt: TGTGCCAGCAGTCAGGGCGGGATCCATGGCTACACCTTC

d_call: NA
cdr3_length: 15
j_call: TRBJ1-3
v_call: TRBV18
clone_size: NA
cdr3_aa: CASSLETGTGNTIYF
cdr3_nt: TGTGCCAGCTCTCTCGAGACGGGTACTGGAAACACCATATATTTT

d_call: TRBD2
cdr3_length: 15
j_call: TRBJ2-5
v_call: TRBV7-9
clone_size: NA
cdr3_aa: CASSLGLAGEETQYF
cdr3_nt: TGTGCCAGCAGCCTTGGACTAGCGGGAGAAGAGACCCAGTACTTC

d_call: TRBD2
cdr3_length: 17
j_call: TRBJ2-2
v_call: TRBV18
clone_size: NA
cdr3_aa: CASSPRIAGDLTGELFF
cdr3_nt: TGTGCCAGCTCACCACGGATAGCGGGAGACCTCACCGGGGAGCTGTTTTTT

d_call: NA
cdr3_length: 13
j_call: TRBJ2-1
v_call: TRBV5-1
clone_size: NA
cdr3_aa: CASSLGSINEQFF
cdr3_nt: TGCGCCAGCAGCTTGGGCTCTATCAATGAGCAGTTCTTC

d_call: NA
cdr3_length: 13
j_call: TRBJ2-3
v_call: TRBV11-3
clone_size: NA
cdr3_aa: CASSLGGADTQYF
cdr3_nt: TGTGCCAGCAGCTTAGGAGGAGCCGATACGCAGTATTTT